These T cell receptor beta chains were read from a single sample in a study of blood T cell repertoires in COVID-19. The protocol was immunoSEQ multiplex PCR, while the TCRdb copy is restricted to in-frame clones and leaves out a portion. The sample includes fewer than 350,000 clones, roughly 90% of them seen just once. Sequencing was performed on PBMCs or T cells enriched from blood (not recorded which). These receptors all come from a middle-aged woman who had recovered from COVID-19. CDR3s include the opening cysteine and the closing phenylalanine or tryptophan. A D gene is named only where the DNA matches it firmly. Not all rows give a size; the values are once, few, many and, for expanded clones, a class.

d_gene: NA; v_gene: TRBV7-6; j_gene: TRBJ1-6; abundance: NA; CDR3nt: TGTGCCAGCAGCCTTTTGAGATCCCCTGATTCACCCCTCCACTTT; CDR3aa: CASSLLRSPDSPLHF
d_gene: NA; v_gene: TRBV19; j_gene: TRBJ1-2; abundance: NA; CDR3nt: TGTGCCAGTAGTATAAAAGGGGATAACTATGGCTACACCTTC; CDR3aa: CASSIKGDNYGYTF
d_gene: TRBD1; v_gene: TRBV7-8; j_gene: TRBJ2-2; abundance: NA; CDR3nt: TGTGCCAGCAGCCCACGGGACAGGGCGATTGGCGGGGAGCTGTTTTTT; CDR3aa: CASSPRDRAIGGELFF
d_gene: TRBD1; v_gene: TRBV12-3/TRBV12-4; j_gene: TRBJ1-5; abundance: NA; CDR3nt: TGTGCCAGCAGTCGGGACAGACAGCCCCAGCATTTT; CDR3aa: CASSRDRQPQHF
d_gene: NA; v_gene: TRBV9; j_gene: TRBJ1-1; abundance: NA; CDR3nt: TGTGCCAGCAGCCCCCGAAGTACGGACACTGAAGCTTTCTTT; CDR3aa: CASSPRSTDTEAFF
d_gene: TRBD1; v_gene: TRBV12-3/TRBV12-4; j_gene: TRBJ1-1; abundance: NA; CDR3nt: TGTGCCAGCAGTTTACTCACAGGGGGAGCTTTCTTT; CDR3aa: CASSLLTGGAFF
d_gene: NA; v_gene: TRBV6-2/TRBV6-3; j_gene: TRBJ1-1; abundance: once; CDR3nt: TGTGCCAGCAGTTACTTGCGCAGGGGCAACACTGAAGCTTTCTTT; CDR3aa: CASSYLRRGNTEAFF
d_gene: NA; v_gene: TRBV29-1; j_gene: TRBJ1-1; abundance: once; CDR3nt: TGCAGCGTTGAGGGCAGGGCGAACACTGAAGCTTTCTTT; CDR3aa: CSVEGRANTEAFF
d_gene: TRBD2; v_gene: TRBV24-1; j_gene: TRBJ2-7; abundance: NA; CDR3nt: TGTGCCACCAGTGACCCGACTAGCGGGAACTACGAGCAGTACTTC; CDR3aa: CATSDPTSGNYEQYF
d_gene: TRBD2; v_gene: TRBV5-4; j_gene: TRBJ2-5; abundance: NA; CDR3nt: TGTGCCAGCGGCGTCGGGACTAGCGGGGGTCTGAGGGGAGAGACCCAGTACTTC; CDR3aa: CASGVGTSGGLRGETQYF
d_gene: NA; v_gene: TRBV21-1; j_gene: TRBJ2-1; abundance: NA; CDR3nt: TGTGCCAGCAGCCTCCGGAGGGAAGGCTACAATGAGCAGTTCTTC; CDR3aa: CASSLRREGYNEQFF
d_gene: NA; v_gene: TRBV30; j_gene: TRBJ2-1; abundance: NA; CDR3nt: TGTGCCGTAATCCGGGGGAGCTCCTACAATGAGCAGTTCTTC; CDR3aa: CAVIRGSSYNEQFF
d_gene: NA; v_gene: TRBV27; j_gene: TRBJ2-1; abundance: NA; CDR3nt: TGTGCCAGCAGTTTATTACAGGGTTACAATGAGCAGTTCTTC; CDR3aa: CASSLLQGYNEQFF
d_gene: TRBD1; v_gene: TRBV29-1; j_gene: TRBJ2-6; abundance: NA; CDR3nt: TGCAGCGTTGAAAAGGTACAGGGGGCTATCTCTGGGGCCAACGTCCTGACTTTC; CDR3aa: CSVEKVQGAISGANVLTF
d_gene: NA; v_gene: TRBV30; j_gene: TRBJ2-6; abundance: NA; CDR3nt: TGTGCCTGGAGTGTAGTCGGGGGGCGCGCGACTTTC; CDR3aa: CAWSVVGGRATF
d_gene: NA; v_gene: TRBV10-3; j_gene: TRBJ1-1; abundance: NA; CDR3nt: TGTGCCATCAGTGGGTCCGGGGCTGAAGCTTTCTTT; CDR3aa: CAISGSGAEAFF
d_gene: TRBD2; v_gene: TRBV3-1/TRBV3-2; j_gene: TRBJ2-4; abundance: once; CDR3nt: TGTGCCAGCAGCTCCCGGACTAGCGGGAGAGGGAACATTCAGTACTTC; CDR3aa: CASSSRTSGRGNIQYF
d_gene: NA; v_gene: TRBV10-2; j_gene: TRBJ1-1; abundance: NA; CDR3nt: TGCGCCAGCACCCCAGGTAGCACTGAAGCTTTCTTT; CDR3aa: CASTPGSTEAFF
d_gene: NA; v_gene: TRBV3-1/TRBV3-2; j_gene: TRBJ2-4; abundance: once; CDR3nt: TGTGCCGGCAGCGTTGGGGGAGGAGTTGAAAACATTCAGTACTTC; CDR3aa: CAGSVGGGVENIQYF
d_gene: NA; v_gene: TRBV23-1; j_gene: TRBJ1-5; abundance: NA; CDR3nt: TGCGCCAGCAGTCAATCGGGGGGTTGCCAGCCCCAGCATTTT; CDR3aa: CASSQSGGCQPQHF
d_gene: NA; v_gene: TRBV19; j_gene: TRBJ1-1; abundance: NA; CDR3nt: TGTGCCAGTAGTATATATAACGGTGAAGCTTTCTTT; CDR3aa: CASSIYNGEAFF
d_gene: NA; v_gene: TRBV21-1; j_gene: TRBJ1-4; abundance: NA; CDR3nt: TGTGCCAGCAGCAAAGGCTGGACAGCGAATGAAAAACTGTTTTTT; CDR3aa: CASSKGWTANEKLFF
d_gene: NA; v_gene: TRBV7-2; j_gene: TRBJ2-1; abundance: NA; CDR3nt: TGTGCCAGCAGCTTAGGGTACAGGAATTACAATGAGCAGTTCTTC; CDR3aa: CASSLGYRNYNEQFF
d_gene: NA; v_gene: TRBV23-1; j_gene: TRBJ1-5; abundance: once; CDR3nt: TGCGCCAGCATAGGCATTCGGGGCAATCAGCCCCAGCATTTT; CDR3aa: CASIGIRGNQPQHF
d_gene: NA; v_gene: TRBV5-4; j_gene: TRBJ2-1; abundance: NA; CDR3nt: TGTGCCAGCAGCTGGGACACCTCGAATGAGCAGTTCTTC; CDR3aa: CASSWDTSNEQFF
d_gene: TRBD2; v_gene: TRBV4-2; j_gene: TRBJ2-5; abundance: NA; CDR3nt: TGTGCCAGCAGCTTCCGACTAGCGGGAGCTGGGGAGACCCAGTACTTC; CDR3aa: CASSFRLAGAGETQYF
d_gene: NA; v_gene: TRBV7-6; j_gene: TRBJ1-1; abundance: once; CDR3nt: TGTGCCAGCAGCTTGGATCTCAGGGATGAAGCTTTCTTT; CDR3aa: CASSLDLRDEAFF
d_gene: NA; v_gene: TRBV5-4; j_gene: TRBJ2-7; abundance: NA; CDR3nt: TGTGCCAGCAGTCCTTGGCGGGACAGCTCCTACGAGCAGTACTTC; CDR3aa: CASSPWRDSSYEQYF
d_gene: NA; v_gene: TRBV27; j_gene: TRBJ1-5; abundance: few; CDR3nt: TGTGCCAGCAGTTTAAACAGCCATCAGCCCCAGCATTTT; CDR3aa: CASSLNSHQPQHF
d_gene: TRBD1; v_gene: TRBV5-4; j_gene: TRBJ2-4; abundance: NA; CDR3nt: TGTGCCAGCAGCTTGAGACAGGGGGCCGGCGGATACATTCAGTACTTC; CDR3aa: CASSLRQGAGGYIQYF
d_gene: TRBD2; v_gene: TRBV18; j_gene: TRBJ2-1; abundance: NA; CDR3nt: TGTGCCAGCTCACCAAGGGAGACTAGCGGGGAGCAGTTCTTC; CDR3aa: CASSPRETSGEQFF
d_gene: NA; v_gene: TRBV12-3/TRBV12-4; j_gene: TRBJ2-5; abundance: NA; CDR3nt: TGTGCCAGCACCCTTAGTACGGAGACCCAGTACTTC; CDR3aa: CASTLSTETQYF
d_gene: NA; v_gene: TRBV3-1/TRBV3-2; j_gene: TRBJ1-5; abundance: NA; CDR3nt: TGTGCCAGCAGCCCTAATGTCGTGAATCAGCCCCAGCATTTT; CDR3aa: CASSPNVVNQPQHF
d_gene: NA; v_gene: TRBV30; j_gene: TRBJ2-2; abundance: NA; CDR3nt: TGTGCCTGGAGTGGACAGGCGGGCGGGGAGCTGTTTTTT; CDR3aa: CAWSGQAGGELFF
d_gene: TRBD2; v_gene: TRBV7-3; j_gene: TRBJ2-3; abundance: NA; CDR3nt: TGTGCCAGCGGGACTAGCGGCCCCACAGATACGCAGTATTTT; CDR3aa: CASGTSGPTDTQYF
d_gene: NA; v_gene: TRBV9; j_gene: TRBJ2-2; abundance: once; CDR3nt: TGTGCCAGCAGCCCCTACGGGACTCAGACCGGGGAGCTGTTTTTT; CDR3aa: CASSPYGTQTGELFF
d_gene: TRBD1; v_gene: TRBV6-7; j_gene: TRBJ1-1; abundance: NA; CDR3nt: TGTGCCAGCCCCTTGACAGGGGGGAACACTGAAGCTTTCTTT; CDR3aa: CASPLTGGNTEAFF
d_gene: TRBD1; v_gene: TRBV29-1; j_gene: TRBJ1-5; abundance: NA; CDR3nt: TGCAGCGTCTGGACAGGTGGTAGCAATCAGCCCCAGCATTTT; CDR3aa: CSVWTGGSNQPQHF
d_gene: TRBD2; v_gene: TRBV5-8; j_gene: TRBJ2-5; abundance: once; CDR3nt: TGTGCCAGCAGCTTGGGGCTAGCGGTGAACTCACAAGAGACCCAGTACTTC; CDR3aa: CASSLGLAVNSQETQYF
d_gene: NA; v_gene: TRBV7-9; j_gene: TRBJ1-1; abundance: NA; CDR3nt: TGTGCCAGCACCCTATCTACTTCAGAAGCTTTCTTT; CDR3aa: CASTLSTSEAFF
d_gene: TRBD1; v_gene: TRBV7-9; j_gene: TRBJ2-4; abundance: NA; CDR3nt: TGTGCCAGCAGCCCCGGGACAGGATCCAACATTCAGTACTTC; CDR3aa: CASSPGTGSNIQYF
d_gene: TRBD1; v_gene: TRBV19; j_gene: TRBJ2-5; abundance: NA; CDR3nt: TGTGCCAGTAGTGCGCGAACGACAGGGGGCGGGGAGACCCAGTACTTC; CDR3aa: CASSARTTGGGETQYF
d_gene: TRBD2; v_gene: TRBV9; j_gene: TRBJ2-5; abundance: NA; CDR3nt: TGTGCCAGCAGCGTGGCCGCGGGGGGGCGGGAGACCCAGTACTTC; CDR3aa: CASSVAAGGRETQYF
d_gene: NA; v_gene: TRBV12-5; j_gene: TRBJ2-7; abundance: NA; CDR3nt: TGTGCTAGTGCCCGGGACATAACCTACGAGCAGTACTTC; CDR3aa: CASARDITYEQYF
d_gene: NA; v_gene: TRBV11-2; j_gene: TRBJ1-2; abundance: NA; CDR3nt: TGTGCCAGCAGCTCGGACTTTGGGGAGGCAGCCTTC; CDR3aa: CASSSDFGEAAF
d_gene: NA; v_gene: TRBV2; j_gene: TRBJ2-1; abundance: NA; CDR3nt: TGTGCCAGCAGTGACATGGGGCTTTCCTACAATGAGCAGTTCTTC; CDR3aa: CASSDMGLSYNEQFF
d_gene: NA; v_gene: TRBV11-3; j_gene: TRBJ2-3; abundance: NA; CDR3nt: TGTGCCAGCAGCTCCCCACGTTCAACTAGCACAGATACGCAGTATTTT; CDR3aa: CASSSPRSTSTDTQYF